This is a list of T cell receptor beta chains from one sample in a study of cytomegalovirus exposure and HLA in healthy donors. Assay used: immunoSEQ multiplex PCR; TCRdb lists only in-frame clones, some missing. Of 150,000 to 200,000 clones detected, roughly three quarters appear once; the ten largest clones hold about 2.5%. Sequenced sample: PBMCs. The receptors shown here come from a woman in her twenties or thirties in good health and CMV-seropositive. The CDR3 runs from the conserved cysteine through the conserved F or W. Fields, in order: J gene, clone size, D gene, V gene, CDR3 DNA, CDR3 protein. The D gene is left open where the match is weak. Some rows mark clone size as missing; the rest say once, few, many or name a class of expanded clone.

>TRBJ2-7|-|TRBD2|TRBV7-9
TGTGCCAGCAGTCCTTGGACTAGCACCTACGAGCAGTACTTC
CASSPWTSTYEQYF
>TRBJ2-7|-|-|TRBV5-1
TGCGCCAGCAGCTTAACGAGTTCCTACGAGCAGTACTTC
CASSLTSSYEQYF
>TRBJ1-3|few|TRBD1|TRBV6-5
TGTGCCAGCAGGGGACAGGGGACTGGAAACACCATATATTTT
CASRGQGTGNTIYF
>TRBJ1-2|-|-|TRBV6-1
TGTGCCAGCAGTCCGGGGGGGGGCGAGAACTATGGCTACACCTTC
CASSPGGGENYGYTF
>TRBJ2-7|-|TRBD1|TRBV6-5
TGTGCCAGCAGTTACGGGACAGGAGCGGGCTACGAGCAGTACTTC
CASSYGTGAGYEQYF
>TRBJ1-4|-|-|TRBV5-1
TGCGCCAGCAGTACCCAAAAGGGGGCAACTAATGAAAAACTGTTTTTT
CASSTQKGATNEKLFF
>TRBJ2-2|-|TRBD2|TRBV5-1
TGCGCCAGCATTCTAGCGGACACCGGGGAGCTGTTTTTT
CASILADTGELFF
>TRBJ2-5|-|-|TRBV12-5
TGTGCTAGTGGTTTGAGCCGCGGAGAGACCCAGTACTTC
CASGLSRGETQYF
>TRBJ1-4|-|TRBD1|TRBV9
TGTGCCAGCAGCCAAGGGACAGCTGAAAAACTGTTTTTT
CASSQGTAEKLFF
>TRBJ1-5|once|-|TRBV28
TGTGCCAGCAGTTTGGAACCTTCTCAGAGGAATCAGCCCCAGCATTTT
CASSLEPSQRNQPQHF
>TRBJ2-2|-|TRBD2|TRBV5-1
TGCGCCAGCAGCTTGAACGGGGGGGACACCGGGGAGCTGTTTTTT
CASSLNGGDTGELFF
>TRBJ2-3|few|-|TRBV5-6
TGTGCCAGCAGCTTGGCTGGGAGCGCGCATCGTACGCAGTATTTT
CASSLAGSAHRTQYF
>TRBJ2-1|-|-|TRBV7-2
TGTGCCAGCAGCGGTGCGACCTACAATGAGCAGTTCTTC
CASSGATYNEQFF
>TRBJ1-6|-|-|TRBV15
TGTGCCACCAGCAGAGATCGGGACTCCGCATCACCCCTCCACTTT
CATSRDRDSASPLHF
>TRBJ2-1|-|-|TRBV25-1
TGTGCCAGCAGCCCACTCAGGCCCAGCTCCTACAATGAGCAGTTCTTC
CASSPLRPSSYNEQFF
>TRBJ1-2|-|TRBD1|TRBV9
TGTGCCAGCAGCGGCCCCCGGGACAGAACTAACTATGGCTACACCTTC
CASSGPRDRTNYGYTF
>TRBJ2-7|-|-|TRBV6-1
TGTGCCAGCAGGAGGGTTTTCCACGAGCAGTACTTC
CASRRVFHEQYF
>TRBJ1-2|-|-|TRBV28
TGTGCCAGCAGTTTGCGAATACAGCAAACTAACTATGGCTACACCTTC
CASSLRIQQTNYGYTF